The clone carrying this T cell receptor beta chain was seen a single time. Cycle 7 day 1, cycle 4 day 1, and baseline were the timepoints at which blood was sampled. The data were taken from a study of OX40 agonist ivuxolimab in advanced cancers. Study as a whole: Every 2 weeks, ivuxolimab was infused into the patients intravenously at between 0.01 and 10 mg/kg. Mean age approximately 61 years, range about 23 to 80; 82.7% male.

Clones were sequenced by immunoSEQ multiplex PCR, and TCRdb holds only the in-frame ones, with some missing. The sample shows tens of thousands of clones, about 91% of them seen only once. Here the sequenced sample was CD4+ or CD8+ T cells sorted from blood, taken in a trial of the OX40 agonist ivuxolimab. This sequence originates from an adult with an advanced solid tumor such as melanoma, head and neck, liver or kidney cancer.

The CDR3 nucleotides are TGCGCCAGCAGCTTGGACACCTTCAGGGGCCTAACAAGCACAGATACGCAGTATTTT. As protein: CASSLDTFRGLTSTDTQYF. J is TRBJ2-3 and V is TRBV5-1; D perhaps matches TRBD1 (6 bases). The CDR3 is 19 residues long. V dropped 0 bases and J dropped 0 bases, with 20 bases sitting between them. Looked up from germline, CDR1 is SGHRS and CDR2 is YFSETQ.